This T cell receptor beta chain was recovered during a study of blood T cells in healthy people across ages. For the second PCR, which ran for about 6 to 11 cycles, a sample-barcoded 5' primer and a J-beta primer mix were used. TCRdb reprocessed the 5' RACE reads via MiXCR and lists one record per CDR3 protein. The sample holds hundreds of thousands of distinct CDR3 sequences; more than 25% are singletons and the top ten take 15% to 20%. The clonotype was recovered from a woman of 80 years or more in good health. The specimen sequenced was blood.

CDR3 nucleotides: TGTGCCAGCAGTACCGGACAAGGATCAGGCAATCAGCCCCAGCATTTT. The encoded protein is CASSTGQGSGNQPQHF. The rearrangement uses TRBV6-6 and TRBJ1-5, with a possible D match to TRBD1 (5 bases). The CDR3 has 16 amino acids. Germline CDR1 MNHNY, CDR2 SVGAGI (reference sequence). V was trimmed by 5 bases and J by 2 bases, leaving 16 bases between them.